This T cell receptor (beta chain) was found in a study of identical twins (dated by TCRdb to the mid-2010s). In terms of the full investigation: To test whether fetal clonotypes persist, the study used deep sequencing on TCR alpha and beta repertoires from monozygotic twins, unrelated adults of various ages, and cord blood. To rule out contamination, replicate twin experiments were performed at different times with different library preparation protocols.

Every donor in the study was a healthy Caucasian. The study at large found these results: Conclusions relied on cross-sectional statistical analysis, since the same donors could not be followed over many years. Zero-insertion analyses could be partly confounded by invariant T cells such as MAIT and iNKT, though diverse VJ usage argued against such confounding for most clonotypes. Fewer insertions were carried by abundant cord blood beta clonotypes, a similar but weaker trend appeared in young adult naive repertoires, and no such trend appeared in memory repertoires. The excess sharing between twins in beta out-of-frame sequences was weaker because fewer shared sequences reduced the signal-to-noise ratio. Out-of-frame TCR alpha sharing in monozygotic twins was systematically underestimated by recombination models, whereas sharing between unrelated individuals was in agreement with the recombination models. Out-of-frame TCR alpha sequences shared between twins showed an excess of low generation-probability sequences compared with coincidental sharing between unrelated individuals.

Receptor libraries were prepared by 5' RACE. The instrument was an Illumina HiSeq 2000. A universal primer binding site was introduced by template switching, and a unique molecular identifier was present in the final cDNA, enabling accurate counting of TCR cDNA molecules. First-strand cDNA for TCR alpha and beta chains was synthesized from specific primers in the conserved constant-segment region. Each cDNA library was double barcoded, with a SMART-Mk sample barcode plus Illumina barcodes, to control for contamination. TruSeq adapter sequences, together with Illumina sample barcodes, were added in two successive PCR steps. The Illumina HiSeq platform was used with custom primers to sequence TCR alpha and beta cDNA libraries. The paper's data handling went like this. MiGEC processed the raw reads to extract unique molecular identifiers, while MiXCR was used to determine the CDR3 positions. Recombination models were inferred per individual with the repgenHMM and IGoR tools using an EM algorithm. Shared clonotype analysis was performed with the tcR package in R, normalizing sharing by the product of cloneset sizes. To study raw recombination free of thymic and clonal selection effects, out-of-frame nonproductive sequences were analyzed. Using fastp trimming at Q25 and MiXCR clonotype assembly, TCRdb reanalyzed the public sequencing data and kept in-frame beta chains. Entries that share a CDR3 protein sequence are merged under the most common genes and DNA. The V and J calls were determined by TCRdb, not by the authors. Counted in this sample were 1.5 million to 2 million distinct CDR3 sequences; about 31% of them appeared once. The top ten clonotypes cover about 0.27% of the sample.

For CDR1 and CDR2, the germline V gene lists MNHEY and SVGAGI. Counted from cysteine to phenylalanine, this CDR3 has 16 amino acids. Just CDR3 DNA is preserved here, 48 bases in frame from base 1. With respect to this clonotype: Its target antigen remains unknown. The germline gene is not matched at one end of the junction; a read error may be the cause.

The rearrangement combines TRBV6-5 with TRBJ2-3; matching of 6 bases hints at TRBD2 as the D gene. The receptor was isolated from a newborn girl in good health. The sequenced material came from cord blood. The CDR3 protein sequence reads: CASSYVAGLGTDTPYF. The nucleotide sequence is given as TGTGCCAGCAGTTACGTGGCGGGATTGGGCACAGATACGCCGTATTTT.